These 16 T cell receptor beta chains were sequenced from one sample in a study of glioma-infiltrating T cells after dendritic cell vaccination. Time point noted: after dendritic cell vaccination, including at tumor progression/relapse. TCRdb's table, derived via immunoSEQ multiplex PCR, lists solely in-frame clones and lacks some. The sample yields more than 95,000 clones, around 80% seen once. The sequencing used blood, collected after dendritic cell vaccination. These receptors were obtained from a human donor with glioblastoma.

CDR3 coding DNA: TGTGCCAGCAGCTTATCGGGGGGACAATGGGCCTACGAGCAGTACTTC. It encodes CASSLSGGQWAYEQYF. The chain has TRBV11-2 and TRBJ2-7; D possibly corresponds to TRBD2 (7 bases). Germline V gene lookup returns CDR1 SGHAT and CDR2 FQNNGV. This CDR3 is 16 amino acids long. V was cut by 2 bases and J by 2 bases, with 16 bases left in between.

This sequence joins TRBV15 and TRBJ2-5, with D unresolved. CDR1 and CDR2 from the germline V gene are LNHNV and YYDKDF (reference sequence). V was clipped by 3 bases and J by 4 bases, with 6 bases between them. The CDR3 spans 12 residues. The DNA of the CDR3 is TGTGCCACCAGCAGGGGCCCAGAGACCCAGTACTTC. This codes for CATSRGPETQYF. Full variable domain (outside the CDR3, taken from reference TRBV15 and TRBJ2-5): DAMVIQNPRYQVTQFGKPVTLSCSQTLNHNVMYWYQQKSSQAPKLLFHYYDKDFNNEADTPDNFQSRRPNTSFCFLDIRSPGLGDTAMYLCATSRGPETQYFGPGTRLLVL.

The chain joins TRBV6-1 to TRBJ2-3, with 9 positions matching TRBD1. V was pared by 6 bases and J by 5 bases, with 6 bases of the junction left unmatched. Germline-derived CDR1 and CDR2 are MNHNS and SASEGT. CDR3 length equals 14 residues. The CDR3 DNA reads TGTGCCAGCAGCCGGGACAGGGTGTTAGATACGCAGTATTTT. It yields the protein CASSRDRVLDTQYF.

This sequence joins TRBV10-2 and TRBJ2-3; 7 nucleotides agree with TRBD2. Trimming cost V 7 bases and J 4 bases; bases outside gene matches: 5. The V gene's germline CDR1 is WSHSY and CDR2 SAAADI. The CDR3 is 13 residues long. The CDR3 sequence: CASTLAGADTQYF. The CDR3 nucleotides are TGCGCCAGCACCCTTGCGGGGGCAGATACGCAGTATTTT.

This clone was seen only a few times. In DNA form, the CDR3 reads TGTGCCAGCAGTGAAGCGAGAGCACAGCCCCAGCATTTT. Translation: CASSEARAQPQHF. The rearrangement uses TRBV6-1 and TRBJ1-5, with D unresolved. Germline CDR1 MNHNS, CDR2 SASEGT. The CDR3 is made up of 13 amino acids. V was trimmed by 0 bases and J by 7 bases, leaving 7 bases between them.

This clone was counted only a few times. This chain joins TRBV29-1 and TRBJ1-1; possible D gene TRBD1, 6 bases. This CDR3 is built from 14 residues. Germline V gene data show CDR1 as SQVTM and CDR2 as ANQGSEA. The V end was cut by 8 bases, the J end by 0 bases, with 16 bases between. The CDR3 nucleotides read TGCAGCCTTCAGGGGCATGCTCTGAACACTGAAGCTTTCTTT. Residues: CSLQGHALNTEAFF.

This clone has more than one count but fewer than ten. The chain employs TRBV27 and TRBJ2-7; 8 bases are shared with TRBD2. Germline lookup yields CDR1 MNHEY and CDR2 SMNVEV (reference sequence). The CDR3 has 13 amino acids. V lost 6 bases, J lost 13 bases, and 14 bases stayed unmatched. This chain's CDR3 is CASSRLTGLATYF. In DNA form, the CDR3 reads TGTGCCAGCAGCCGTTTAACCGGACTAGCCACTTACTTC.

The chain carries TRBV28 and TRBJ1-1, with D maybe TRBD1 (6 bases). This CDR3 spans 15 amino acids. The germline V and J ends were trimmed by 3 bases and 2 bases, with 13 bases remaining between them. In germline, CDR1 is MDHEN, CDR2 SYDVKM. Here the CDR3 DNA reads TGTGCCAGCAGTTTTAAAGGGACACTCAACACTGAAGCTTTCTTT. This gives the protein CASSFKGTLNTEAFF.

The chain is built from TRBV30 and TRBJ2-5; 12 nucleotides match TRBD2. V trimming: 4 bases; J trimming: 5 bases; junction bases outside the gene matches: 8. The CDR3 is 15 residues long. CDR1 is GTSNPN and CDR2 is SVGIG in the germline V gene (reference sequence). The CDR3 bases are TGTGCCTGGACGGCTAGCGGGGGGGCTGGGGAGACCCAGTACTTC. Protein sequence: CAWTASGGAGETQYF.

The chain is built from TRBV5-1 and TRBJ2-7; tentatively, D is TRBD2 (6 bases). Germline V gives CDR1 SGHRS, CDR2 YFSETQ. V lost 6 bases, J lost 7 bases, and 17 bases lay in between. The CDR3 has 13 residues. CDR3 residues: CASTPPVGGEQYF. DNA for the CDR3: TGCGCCAGCACTCCCCCGGTGGGGGGTGAGCAGTACTTC.

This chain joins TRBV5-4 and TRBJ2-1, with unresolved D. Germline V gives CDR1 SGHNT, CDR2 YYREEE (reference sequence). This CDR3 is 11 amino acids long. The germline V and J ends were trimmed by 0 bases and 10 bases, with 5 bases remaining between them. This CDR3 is CASSLGGEQFF. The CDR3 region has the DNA TGTGCCAGCAGCTTGGGCGGCGAGCAGTTCTTC. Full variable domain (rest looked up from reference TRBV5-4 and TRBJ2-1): ETGVTQSPTHLIKTRGQQVTLRCSSQSGHNTVSWYQQALGQGPQFIFQYYREEENGRGNFPPRFSGLQFPNYSSELNVNALELDDSALYLCASSLGGEQFFGPGTRLTVL.

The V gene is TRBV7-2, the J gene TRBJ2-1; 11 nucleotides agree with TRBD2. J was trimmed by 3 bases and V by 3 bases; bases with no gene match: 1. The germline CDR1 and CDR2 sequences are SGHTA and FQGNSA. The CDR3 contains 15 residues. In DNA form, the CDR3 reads TGTGCCAGCAGCTTGACTAGCGGGGTCTACAATGAGCAGTTCTTC. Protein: CASSLTSGVYNEQFF.

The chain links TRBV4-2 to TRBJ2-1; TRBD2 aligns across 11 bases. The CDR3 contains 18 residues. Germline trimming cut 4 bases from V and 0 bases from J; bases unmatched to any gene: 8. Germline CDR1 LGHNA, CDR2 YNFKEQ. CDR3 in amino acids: CASSPWTSGSSSYNEQFF. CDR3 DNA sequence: TGTGCCAGCAGCCCTTGGACTAGCGGGTCCAGCTCCTACAATGAGCAGTTCTTC.

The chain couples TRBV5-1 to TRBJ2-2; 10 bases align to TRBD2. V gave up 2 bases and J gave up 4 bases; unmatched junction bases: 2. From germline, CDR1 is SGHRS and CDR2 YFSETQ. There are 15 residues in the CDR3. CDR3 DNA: TGCGCCAGCAGCTTACCTAGCGGGAGCACCGGGGAGCTGTTTTTT. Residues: CASSLPSGSTGELFF.

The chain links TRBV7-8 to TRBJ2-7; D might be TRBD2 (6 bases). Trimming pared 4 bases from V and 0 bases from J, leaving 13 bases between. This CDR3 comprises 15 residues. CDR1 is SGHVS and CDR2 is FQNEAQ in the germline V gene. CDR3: CASSSELANSYEQYF. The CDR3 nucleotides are TGTGCCAGCAGCTCCGAGCTAGCGAACTCCTACGAGCAGTACTTC.

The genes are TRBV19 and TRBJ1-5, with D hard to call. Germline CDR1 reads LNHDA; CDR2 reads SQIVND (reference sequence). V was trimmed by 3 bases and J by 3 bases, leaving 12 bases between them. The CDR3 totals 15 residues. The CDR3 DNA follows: TGTGCCAGTAGTATTAGGCGGGGTTACAATCAGCCCCAGCATTTT. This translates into CASSIRRGYNQPQHF.